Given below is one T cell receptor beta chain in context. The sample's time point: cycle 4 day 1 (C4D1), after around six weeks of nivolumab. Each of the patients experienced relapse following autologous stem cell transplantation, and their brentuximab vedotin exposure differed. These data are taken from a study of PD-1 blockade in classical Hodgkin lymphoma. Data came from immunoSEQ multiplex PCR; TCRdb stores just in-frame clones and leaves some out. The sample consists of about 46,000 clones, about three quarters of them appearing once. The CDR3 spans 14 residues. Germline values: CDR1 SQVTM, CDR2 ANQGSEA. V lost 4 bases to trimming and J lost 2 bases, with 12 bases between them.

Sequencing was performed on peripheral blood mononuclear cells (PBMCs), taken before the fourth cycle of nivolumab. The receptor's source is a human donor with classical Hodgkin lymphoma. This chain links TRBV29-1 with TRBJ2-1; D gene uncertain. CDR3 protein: CSVGYQSPYNEQFF. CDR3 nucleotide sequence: TGCAGCGTTGGCTACCAGTCCCCCTACAATGAGCAGTTCTTC.